These T cell receptor beta chains were read from a single sample in a study of cytotoxic CD8 clonotypes in ibrutinib-treated CLL. Some clones are missing from TCRdb's copy, which holds only in-frame ones; the method was immunoSEQ multiplex PCR. The sample records tens of thousands of clones, about four fifths being singletons. The sequenced sample was PBMCs, obtained before ibrutinib treatment. The receptors were sampled from a human donor with chronic lymphocytic leukemia. CDR3s include the opening cysteine and the closing phenylalanine or tryptophan. D genes are given only for firm matches. Clone size, where shown, is once, few, many, or a class for clones that have expanded.

CDR3 length | J gene | D gene | V gene | clone size | CDR3 protein | CDR3 DNA
16 | TRBJ1-5 | TRBD1 | TRBV7-9 | once | CASSWGTGGRNQPQHF | TGTGCCAGCAGCTGGGGGACAGGGGGGCGCAATCAGCCCCAGCATTTT
16 | TRBJ2-5 | - | TRBV9 | - | CASSVGTERLGETQYF | TGTGCCAGCAGCGTAGGTACAGAACGACTGGGAGAGACCCAGTACTTC
15 | TRBJ2-6 | TRBD2 | TRBV5-1 | - | CASSLSPTSGSVLTF | TGCGCCAGCAGCTTGAGCCCTACTAGCGGGAGTGTCCTGACTTTC
16 | TRBJ1-2 | - | TRBV5-1 | - | CASSLVAGASQWGYTF | TGCGCCAGCAGCTTGGTAGCAGGGGCCTCCCAGTGGGGCTACACCTTC
13 | TRBJ2-3 | TRBD2 | TRBV10-3 | - | CASGGVRTDTQYF | TGTGCTTCCGGGGGGGTGAGGACAGATACGCAGTATTTT
17 | TRBJ1-4 | - | TRBV4-1 | - | CASSQVNMGFTNEKLFF | TGCGCCAGCAGCCAAGTTAATATGGGATTTACCAATGAAAAACTGTTTTTT
14 | TRBJ2-7 | - | TRBV4-2 | few | CASSQGAREREQYF | TGTGCCAGCAGCCAAGGGGCACGGGAGAGGGAGCAGTACTTC
16 | TRBJ2-2 | - | TRBV6-5 | - | CASSSRGRALTGELFF | TGTGCCAGCAGTTCCCGGGGCAGGGCCCTCACCGGGGAGCTGTTTTTT
13 | TRBJ2-1 | TRBD1 | TRBV27 | - | CASSFWTGNEQFF | TGTGCCAGCAGTTTCTGGACAGGGAATGAGCAGTTCTTC
15 | TRBJ2-3 | TRBD1 | TRBV30 | - | CAWSADRAHTDTQYF | TGTGCCTGGAGTGCGGACAGGGCTCACACAGATACGCAGTATTTT
15 | TRBJ1-5 | TRBD1 | TRBV5-1 | - | CASSLGGTANQPQHF | TGCGCCAGCAGCTTGGGGGGGACAGCTAATCAGCCCCAGCATTTT
15 | TRBJ2-5 | - | TRBV7-9 | - | CASSYPFGRQETQYF | TGTGCCAGCAGCTACCCCTTCGGCAGGCAAGAGACCCAGTACTTC
15 | TRBJ2-2 | TRBD2 | TRBV11-1 | once | CASRLAGGVTGELFF | TGTGCCAGCAGATTAGCGGGAGGGGTAACCGGGGAGCTGTTTTTT
14 | TRBJ2-5 | TRBD2 | TRBV11-3 | - | CASSLGLAEETQYF | TGTGCCAGCAGCTTAGGACTAGCGGAAGAGACCCAGTACTTC
15 | TRBJ2-1 | - | TRBV28 | - | CASSLYSGGDNEQFF | TGTGCCAGCAGTTTATATAGTGGTGGGGACAATGAGCAGTTCTTC
18 | TRBJ2-2 | TRBD1 | TRBV9 | - | CASSSRTGGLGTAGELFF | TGTGCCAGCAGCTCGCGGACAGGGGGCTTGGGAACCGCCGGGGAGCTGTTTTTT
16 | TRBJ1-2 | - | TRBV15 | - | CATSGPAGGHAYGYTF | TGTGCCACCAGCGGGCCCGCGGGGGGGCACGCCTATGGCTACACCTTC
13 | TRBJ2-1 | TRBD1 | TRBV27 | - | CASSDRGLGEQFF | TGTGCCAGCAGCGACAGGGGCCTCGGCGAGCAGTTCTTC